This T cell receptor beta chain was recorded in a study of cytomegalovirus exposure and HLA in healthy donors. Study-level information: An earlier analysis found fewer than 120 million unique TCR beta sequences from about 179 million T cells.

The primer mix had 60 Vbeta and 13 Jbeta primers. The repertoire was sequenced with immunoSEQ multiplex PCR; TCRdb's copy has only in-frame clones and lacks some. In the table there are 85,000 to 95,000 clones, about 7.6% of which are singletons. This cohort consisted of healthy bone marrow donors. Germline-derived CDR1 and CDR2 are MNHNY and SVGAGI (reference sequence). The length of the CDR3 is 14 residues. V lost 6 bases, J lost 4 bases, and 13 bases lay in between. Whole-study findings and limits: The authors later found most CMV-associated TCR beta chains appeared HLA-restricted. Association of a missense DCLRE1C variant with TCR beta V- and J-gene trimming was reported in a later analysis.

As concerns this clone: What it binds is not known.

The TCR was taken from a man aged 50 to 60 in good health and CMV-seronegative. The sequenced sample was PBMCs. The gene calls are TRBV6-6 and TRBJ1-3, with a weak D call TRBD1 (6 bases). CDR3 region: CASRVQGLGNTIYF. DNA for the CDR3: TGTGCCAGCAGGGTACAGGGCTTGGGAAACACCATATATTTT.